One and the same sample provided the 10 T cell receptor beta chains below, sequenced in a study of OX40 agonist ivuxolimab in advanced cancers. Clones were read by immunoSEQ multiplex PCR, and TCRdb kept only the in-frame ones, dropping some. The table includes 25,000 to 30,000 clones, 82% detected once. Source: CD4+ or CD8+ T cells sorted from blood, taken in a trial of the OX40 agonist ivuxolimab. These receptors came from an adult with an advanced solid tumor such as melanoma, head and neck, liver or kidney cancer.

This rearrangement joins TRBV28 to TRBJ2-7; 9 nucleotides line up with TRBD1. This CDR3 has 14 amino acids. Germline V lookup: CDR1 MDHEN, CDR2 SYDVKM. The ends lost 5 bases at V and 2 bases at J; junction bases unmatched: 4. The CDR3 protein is CASSAGQGPYEQYF. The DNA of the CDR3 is TGTGCCAGCAGTGCCGGACAGGGGCCCTACGAGCAGTACTTC.

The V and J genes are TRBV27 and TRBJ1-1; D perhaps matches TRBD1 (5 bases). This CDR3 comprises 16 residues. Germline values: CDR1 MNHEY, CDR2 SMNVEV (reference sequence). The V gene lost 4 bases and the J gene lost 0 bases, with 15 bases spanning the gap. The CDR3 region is CASSSLDSSMNTEAFF. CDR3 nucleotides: TGTGCCAGCAGTTCCCTCGACAGCTCCATGAACACTGAAGCTTTCTTT.

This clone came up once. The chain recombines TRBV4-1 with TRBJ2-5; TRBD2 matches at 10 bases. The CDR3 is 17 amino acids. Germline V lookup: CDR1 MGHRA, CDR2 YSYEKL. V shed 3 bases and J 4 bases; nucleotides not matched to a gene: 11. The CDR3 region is CASSHRFIAGGVETQYF. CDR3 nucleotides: TGCGCCAGCAGCCACCGTTTTATAGCGGGAGGTGTAGAGACCCAGTACTTC.

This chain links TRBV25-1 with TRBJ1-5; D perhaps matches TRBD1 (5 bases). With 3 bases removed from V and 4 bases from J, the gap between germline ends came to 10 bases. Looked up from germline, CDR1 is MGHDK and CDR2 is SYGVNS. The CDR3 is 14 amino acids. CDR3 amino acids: CASSERGGNQPQHF. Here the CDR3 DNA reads TGTGCCAGCAGTGAGAGGGGTGGTAATCAGCCCCAGCATTTT.

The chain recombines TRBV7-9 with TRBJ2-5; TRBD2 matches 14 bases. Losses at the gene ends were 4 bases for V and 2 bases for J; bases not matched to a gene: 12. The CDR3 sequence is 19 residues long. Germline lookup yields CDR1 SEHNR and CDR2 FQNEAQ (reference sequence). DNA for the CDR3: TGTGCCAGCAGCTCAACGGGACTAGCGGGGGCGATACTACAAGAGACCCAGTACTTC. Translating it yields CASSSTGLAGAILQETQYF. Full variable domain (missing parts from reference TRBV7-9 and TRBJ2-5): DTGVSQNPRHKITKRGQNVTFRCDPISEHNRLYWYRQTLGQGPEFLTYFQNEAQLEKSRLLSDRFSAERPKGSFSTLEIQRTEQGDSAMYLCASSSTGLAGAILQETQYFGPGTRLLVL.

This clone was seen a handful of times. In nucleotides, the CDR3 is TGTGCCAGCAGTGACGGCCGAGAAACAGATACGCAGTATTTT. Translation gives CASSDGRETDTQYF. The genes are TRBV6-4 and TRBJ2-3; D gene unclear. This CDR3 contains 14 residues. Germline assignment: CDR1 MRHNA and CDR2 SNTAGT. With 2 bases removed from V and 3 bases from J, the gap between germline ends came to 9 bases.

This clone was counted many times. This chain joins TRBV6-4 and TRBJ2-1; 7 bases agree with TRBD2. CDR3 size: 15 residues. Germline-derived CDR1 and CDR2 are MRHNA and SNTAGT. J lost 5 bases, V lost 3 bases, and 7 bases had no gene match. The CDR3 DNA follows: TGTGCCAGCAGTGATATTGTGGGAGGGAACAATGAGCAGTTCTTC. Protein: CASSDIVGGNNEQFF.

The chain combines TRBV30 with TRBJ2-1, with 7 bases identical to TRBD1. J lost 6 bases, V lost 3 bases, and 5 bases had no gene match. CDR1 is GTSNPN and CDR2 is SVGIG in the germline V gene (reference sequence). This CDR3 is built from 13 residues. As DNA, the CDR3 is TGTGCCTGGAGCACAGGGGCTGCCAATGAGCAGTTCTTC. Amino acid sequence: CAWSTGAANEQFF.

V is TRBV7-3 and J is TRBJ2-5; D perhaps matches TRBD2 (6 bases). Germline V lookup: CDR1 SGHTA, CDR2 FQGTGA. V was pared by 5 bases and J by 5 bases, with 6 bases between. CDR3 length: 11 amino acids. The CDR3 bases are TGTGCCAGCAGCCTAGCGGAGACCCAGTACTTC. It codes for CASSLAETQYF.

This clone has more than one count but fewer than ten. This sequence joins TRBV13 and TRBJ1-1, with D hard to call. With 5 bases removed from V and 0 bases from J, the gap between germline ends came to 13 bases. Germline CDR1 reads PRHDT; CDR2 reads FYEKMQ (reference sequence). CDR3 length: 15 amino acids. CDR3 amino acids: CASSPQGSLNTEAFF. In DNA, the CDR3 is TGTGCCAGCAGCCCGCAAGGAAGTCTGAACACTGAAGCTTTCTTT.